This T cell receptor (beta chain) was sequenced during a study of T cells in Graves' hyperthyroidism and ophthalmopathy. The germline CDR1 and CDR2 sequences are SGHVS and FNYEAQ. V was trimmed by 1 base and J by 7 bases, leaving 4 bases between them. This CDR3 region has 11 residues. Regions amplified from RNA transcripts were the TCR beta CDR3 regions. The HTBI primer set was used in a first-round RT-PCR of the TCR CDR3. TCRdb ran MiXCR on the multiplex PCR reads and lists one entry per CDR3 protein. The profile covers hundreds of thousands of distinct CDR3 sequences, with roughly 14% appearing a single time and 20% to 25% taken by the ten largest. This clonotype was detected many times.

What was sequenced was blood. This chain links TRBV7-6 with TRBJ2-5; D remains unclear. This TCR derives from a woman in her thirties with Graves' hyperthyroidism. CDR3 DNA: TGTGCCAGCAGCTTAGAGGGGACCCAGTACTTC. This translates into CASSLEGTQYF.